The present entry profiles one T cell receptor beta chain with its context. The data were obtained in a study of blood T cell repertoires in COVID-19. The wider study: Whether acute or convalescent, the COVID-19 samples came from the United States, Italy and Spain. In each case, the material was cDNA or gDNA derived from T cells, B-cell-depleted T cells, or PBMCs.

In the study's own analysis: Reference gene primer amplification yielded estimated nucleated cell counts. Measured with immunoSEQ multiplex PCR; TCRdb has only the in-frame clones, and not every one. V and J calls and clone size are given by that table; D and trimming were obtained from the DNA. The data show approximately 200,000 clones, over 75% seen once. From germline, CDR1 is SGHNT and CDR2 YYREEE (reference sequence). The V and J ends lost 1 base and 0 bases, in that order; junction bases with no gene match: 9. The CDR3 is 18 residues long. The sequencing sample was made of peripheral blood. The TCR was taken from a man in his 60s with acute or convalescent COVID-19. The chain employs TRBV5-4 and TRBJ2-4; 8 bases are shared with TRBD2. CDR3: CASSLFSTSALAKNIQYF. The CDR3 DNA reads TGTGCCAGCAGCTTGTTCTCGACTAGCGCTCTAGCCAAAAACATTCAGTACTTC.